This T cell receptor beta chain is drawn from a study of blood T cell repertoires in COVID-19 (dated by TCRdb to the early 2020s). With respect to the entire study: Samples covering the acute and convalescent phases of COVID-19 were provided by collaborators in the United States, Italy and Spain. The prospective study material was composed of cDNA or gDNA derived from T cells, B-cell-depleted T cells, or PBMCs. The dataset comprised deeply sampled blood TCRbeta repertoires from subjects exposed to, actively infected with, or recovered from COVID-19. A freely available public database, intended as a resource for researchers studying the immune response to SARS-CoV-2, is where the repertoires were released. The samples were drawn from the first 160 participants of the ongoing ImmuneRACE study and from more than 1,000 subjects provided by 6 global collaborators. The sample metadata nearly always contained a de-identified subject ID, COVID-19 status, age in years and sex. Where HLA class I and class II types were available, the types were taken from metadata supplied by the sample provider, not from assay-based typing. Summary of the overall study and its limitations: Clinical and demographic metadata were provided uncurated, with the amount varying by source and participant.

TCRbeta CDR3 regions were amplified from genomic DNA by means of the immunoSEQ Assay, a bias-controlled multiplex PCR. The original methods were these. The number of nucleated cells in each sample was estimated by amplification of reference gene primers within the assay. To quantify the absolute abundance of each unique TCRbeta CDR3 rearrangement, sequence reads were collapsed and filtered. For each sample, productive Simpson clonality was calculated as the square root of Simpson's diversity index over productive rearrangements. Drawn from immuneACCESS, this table holds only the in-frame rearrangements with V and J called that TCRdb kept. Clones are partly lost; checked studies trace under half to an unresolved V gene and leave the rest unexplained. V and J calls plus clone size are reproduced from that table; the DNA served to infer D and trimming. Across this sample there are tens of thousands of clones, with 80% seen only once. Of the sample, less than 20% falls within the top ten clones.

Only a few counts were recorded for this clone. There is no known antigen for this receptor. No per-base quality is available; no much larger clone lies one base away. The collaborating institutions used their own protocols to collect whole blood in K2EDTA tubes. For TCRbeta analysis, collaborators shipped samples in one of three forms: frozen whole blood, isolated PBMCs, or DNA extracted from either of those sample types. The germline V and J ends show losses of 3 bases and 2 bases respectively, and no gene match explains 4 bases of the junction. The germline V gene encodes CDR1 SGHNT and CDR2 YYREEE (reference sequence). The CDR3 spans 17 residues, from the cysteine through the phenylalanine. Only the CDR3 part of the read is kept: 51 bases, read in frame from the first base.

Rearrangement joined TRBV5-4 to TRBJ2-1; 14 middle bases align to TRBD2. The sample was peripheral blood. This TCR was sampled from a woman aged 80 or over with acute or convalescent COVID-19. CDR3 sequence: CASSYGLAGGAYNEQFF. The bases read TGTGCCAGCAGCTACGGACTAGCGGGAGGCGCCTACAATGAGCAGTTCTTC.